This T cell receptor (beta chain) was identified during a study of cytomegalovirus exposure and HLA in healthy donors. As to this clone: Its antigen is unidentified.

Regarding the study as a whole: The HLA-A and HLA-B alleles of most subjects were reportedly predicted accurately from TCR beta sequences.

Vbeta (60) and Jbeta (13) primers were used in the PCR. Original analysis: It was a later analysis that counted 83 million or so unique TCR beta chains, of which some 12 million were shared. Produced via immunoSEQ multiplex PCR; TCRdb's table is partial and in-frame only. V, J and clone size reflect that table, while D and trimming were determined from the DNA. Of over 110,000 clones in the sample, 65% to 85% were seen once. Donors counted as nominally healthy when sampled, yet unrecorded immune exposures were likely. Input material: PBMCs. This clonotype was sampled from a young man in good health and CMV-seronegative.

DNA of the CDR3: TGCGCCAGCAGCTTCATCAGGGGAACTAATGAAAAACTGTTTTTT. This translates into CASSFIRGTNEKLFF. The chain uses TRBV5-1 and TRBJ1-4, with D tentatively TRBD1 (6 bases). V lost 2 bases to trimming and J lost 1 base, with 9 bases between them. The CDR3 extends over 15 amino acids. Germline V gene data show CDR1 as SGHRS and CDR2 as YFSETQ.